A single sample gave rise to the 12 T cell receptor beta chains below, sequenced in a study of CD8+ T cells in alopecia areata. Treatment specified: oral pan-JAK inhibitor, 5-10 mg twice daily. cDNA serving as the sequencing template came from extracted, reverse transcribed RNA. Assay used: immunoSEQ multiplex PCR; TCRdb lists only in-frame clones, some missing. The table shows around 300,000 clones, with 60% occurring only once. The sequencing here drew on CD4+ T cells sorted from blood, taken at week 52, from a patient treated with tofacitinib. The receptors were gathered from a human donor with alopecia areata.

CDR3 DNA: TGTGCCAGCAGTGCTTCGATCGGGGGCTCGGGTGAGCAGTTCTTC. It yields the protein CASSASIGGSGEQFF. This rearrangement joins TRBV2 to TRBJ2-1; D may correspond to TRBD1 or TRBD2 (6 bases each). The CDR3 loop spans 15 amino acids. The germline CDR1 and CDR2 sequences are SNHLY and FYNNEI. Trimming removed 4 bases from V and 9 bases from J, with 19 bases in between.

CDR3 sequence: CASSRAGQETQYF. CDR3 sequence (DNA): TGCGCCAGCAGCCGGGCAGGCCAAGAGACCCAGTACTTC. The J gene is TRBJ2-5, the V gene TRBV5-1; D gene ambiguous. The CDR3 is 13 amino acids. Trimming removed 4 bases at V and 1 base at J, with 8 bases between. CDR1 and CDR2 from the germline V gene are SGHRS and YFSETQ.

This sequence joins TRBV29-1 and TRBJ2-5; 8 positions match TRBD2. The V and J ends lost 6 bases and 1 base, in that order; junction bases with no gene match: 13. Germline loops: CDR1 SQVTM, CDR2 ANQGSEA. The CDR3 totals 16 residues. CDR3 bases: TGCAGCGTCCGCGGGAGGACTAGGAGGTCCCAAGAGACCCAGTACTTC. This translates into CSVRGRTRRSQETQYF.

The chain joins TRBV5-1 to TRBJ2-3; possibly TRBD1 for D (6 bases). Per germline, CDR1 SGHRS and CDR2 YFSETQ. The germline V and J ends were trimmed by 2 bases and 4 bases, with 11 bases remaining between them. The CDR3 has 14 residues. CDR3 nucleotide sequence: TGCGCCAGCAGCTTACAGGGTCTGGCAGATACGCAGTATTTT. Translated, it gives CASSLQGLADTQYF.

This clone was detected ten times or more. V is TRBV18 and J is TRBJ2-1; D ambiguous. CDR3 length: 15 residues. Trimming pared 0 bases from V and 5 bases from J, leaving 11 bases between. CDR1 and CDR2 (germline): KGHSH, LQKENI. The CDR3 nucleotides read TGTGCCAGCTCACCACCGGACCCTTTTAACAATGAGCAGTTCTTC. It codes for CASSPPDPFNNEQFF.

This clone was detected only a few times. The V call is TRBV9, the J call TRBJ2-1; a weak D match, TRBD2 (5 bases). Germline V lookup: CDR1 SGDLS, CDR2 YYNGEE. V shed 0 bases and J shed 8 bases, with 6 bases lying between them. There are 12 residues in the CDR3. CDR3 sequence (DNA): TGTGCCAGCAGCGTAGCTAGCCATGAGCAGTTCTTC. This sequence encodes CASSVASHEQFF. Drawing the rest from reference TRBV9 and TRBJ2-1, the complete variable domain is DSGVTQTPKHLITATGQRVTLRCSPRSGDLSVYWYQQSLDQGLQFLIQYYNGEERAKGNILERFSAQQFPDLHSELNLSSLELGDSALYFCASSVASHEQFFGPGTRLTVL.

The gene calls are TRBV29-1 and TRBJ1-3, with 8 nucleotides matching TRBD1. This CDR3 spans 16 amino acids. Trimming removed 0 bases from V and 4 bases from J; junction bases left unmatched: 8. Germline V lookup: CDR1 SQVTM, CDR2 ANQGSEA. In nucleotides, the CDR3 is TGCAGCGTTGAAGATGGTCCCGGACAGGGAGGAAACACCATATATTTT. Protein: CSVEDGPGQGGNTIYF. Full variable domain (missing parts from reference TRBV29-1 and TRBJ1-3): SAVISQKPSRDICQRGTSLTIQCQVDSQVTMMFWYRQQPGQSLTLIATANQGSEATYESGFVIDKFPISRPNLTFSTLTVSNMSPEDSSIYLCSVEDGPGQGGNTIYFGEGSWLTVV.

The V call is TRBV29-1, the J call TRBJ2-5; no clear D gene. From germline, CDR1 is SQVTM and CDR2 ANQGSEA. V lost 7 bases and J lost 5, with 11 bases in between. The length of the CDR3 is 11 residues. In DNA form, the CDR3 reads TGCAGCGCCGTCCCGCTGGAGACCCAGTACTTC. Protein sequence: CSAVPLETQYF.

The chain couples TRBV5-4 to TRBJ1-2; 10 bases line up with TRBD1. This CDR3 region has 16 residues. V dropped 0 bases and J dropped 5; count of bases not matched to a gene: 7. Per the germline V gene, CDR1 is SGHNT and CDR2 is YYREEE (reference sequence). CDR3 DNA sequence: TGTGCCAGCAGCTTGGCGACAGGGGGCGCACAGTATGGCTACACCTTC. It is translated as CASSLATGGAQYGYTF.

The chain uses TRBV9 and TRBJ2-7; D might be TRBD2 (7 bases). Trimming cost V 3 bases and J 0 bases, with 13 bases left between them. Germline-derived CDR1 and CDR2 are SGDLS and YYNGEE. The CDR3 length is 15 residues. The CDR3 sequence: CASSATGGRSYEQYF. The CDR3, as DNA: TGTGCCAGCAGCGCGACCGGGGGGCGCTCCTACGAGCAGTACTTC.

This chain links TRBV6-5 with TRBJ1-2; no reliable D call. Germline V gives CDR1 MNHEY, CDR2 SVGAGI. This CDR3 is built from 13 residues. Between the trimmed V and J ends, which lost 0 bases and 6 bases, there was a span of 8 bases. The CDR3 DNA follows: TGTGCCAGCAGTTACTCGCTTAGGGATGGCTACACCTTC. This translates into CASSYSLRDGYTF.

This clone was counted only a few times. This CDR3 reads CSVVPGGLEQYF. In DNA, the CDR3 is TGCAGCGTTGTCCCAGGGGGTCTTGAGCAGTACTTC. The chain couples TRBV29-1 to TRBJ2-7; 7 nucleotides match TRBD1. The V and J ends lost 4 bases and 7 bases, in that order; junction bases with no gene match: 7. The CDR3 sequence is 12 residues long. Germline assignment: CDR1 SQVTM and CDR2 ANQGSEA.